Listed here are 16 T cell receptor beta chains from one sample, sequenced in a study of identical twins (dated by TCRdb to 2016 to 2017). The library was prepared using 5' RACE. The reads were generated on an Illumina HiSeq 2000. TCRdb reran the public reads through fastp at Q25 and MiXCR, keeping productive beta chains. Merged by CDR3 protein, the rows form single entries marked with the most common genes and DNA. The sample contains about 430,000 distinct CDR3 sequences, around 20% of them found a single time. 9% to 15% of the sample goes to the ten largest clones. The sample was naive T cells sorted from blood. The sample's cell subset or site label, in plain terms: cells isolated with a human naive T-cell isolation kit. The receptors here all came from a man between 50 and 59 years old in good health.

V gene TRBV7-2 combines with J gene TRBJ1-5; tentative D call: TRBD1 (5 bases). The CDR3 contains 15 residues. Germline CDR1 reads SGHTA; CDR2 reads FQGNSA. V lost 1 base, J lost 0 bases, and 7 bases lay in between. The CDR3 sequence: CASSLVQDSNQPQHF. CDR3 sequence (DNA): TGTGCCAGCAGCTTAGTACAGGATAGCAATCAGCCCCAGCATTTT.

This chain uses TRBV20-1 with TRBJ1-5; D unresolved. The CDR3 contains 15 residues. V shed 0 bases and J shed 2 bases, with 11 bases lying between them. CDR1 and CDR2 from the germline V gene are DFQATT and SNEGSKA (reference sequence). The CDR3 DNA is TGCAGTGCTAGAGAATCGGGGATAGGCAATCAGCCCCAGCATTTT. Protein product: CSARESGIGNQPQHF.

The genes are TRBV6-5 and TRBJ2-2; D may match TRBD1 or TRBD2 (5 bases each). The V end was cut by 0 bases, the J end by 7 bases, with 12 bases between. Germline V gene data show CDR1 as MNHEY and CDR2 as SVGAGI. The CDR3 sequence is 15 residues long. For the CDR3, the DNA is TGTGCCAGCAGTTACTCGATGAAGGGGAGCGGGGAGCTGTTTTTT. Translation: CASSYSMKGSGELFF.

This clonotype was observed many times. The chain combines TRBV5-1 with TRBJ2-7; 7 nucleotides agree with TRBD1. In germline, CDR1 is SGHRS, CDR2 YFSETQ. Losses at the gene ends were 3 bases for V and 5 bases for J; bases not matched to a gene: 8. The CDR3 is made up of 14 amino acids. The CDR3 protein is CASSSSTGSNEQYF. DNA of the CDR3: TGCGCCAGCAGCTCGTCGACAGGGAGCAACGAGCAGTACTTC.

This clonotype was seen only a few times. The chain is built from TRBV15 and TRBJ1-3; tentative D call: TRBD1 (6 bases). With 5 bases removed from V and 0 bases from J, the gap between germline ends came to 26 bases. CDR1 is LNHNV, CDR2 YYDKDF, per germline (reference sequence). The CDR3 covers 20 residues. The CDR3 is CATSVREDSPQGPSGNTIYF. Here the CDR3 DNA reads TGTGCCACCAGCGTGAGGGAGGACAGCCCTCAGGGCCCCTCTGGAAACACCATATATTTT.

The J gene is TRBJ2-2, the V gene TRBV27; 10 bases agree with TRBD1. This CDR3 spans 15 amino acids. V trimming: 3 bases; J trimming: 9 bases; junction bases outside the gene matches: 7. Germline V CDR1 and CDR2: MNHEY, SMNVEV (reference sequence). The CDR3 loop reads CASSLGTGAPWELFF. The CDR3 DNA reads as TGTGCCAGCAGTTTGGGGACAGGGGCTCCGTGGGAGCTGTTTTTT.

A few counts support this clonotype. V and J are TRBV28 and TRBJ2-5; D remains ambiguous. Germline V gene lookup returns CDR1 MDHEN and CDR2 SYDVKM. CDR3 length equals 14 residues. Trimming took 8 bases from V and 1 from J, leaving 14 bases between them. As DNA, the CDR3 is TGTGCCAGCGGATCGCGATGGGGCCAAGAGACCCAGTACTTC. It encodes CASGSRWGQETQYF.

In its sample, this clonotype was seen a few times. The V gene is TRBV12-3 or TRBV12-4, the J gene TRBJ1-1; no firm D call. The CDR3 loop spans 14 amino acids. Trimming stripped 10 bases from V and 6 bases from J, with 21 bases between. As DNA, the CDR3 is TGTGCCATCATCCGAAGGCCATCGGTGCCTGAAGCTTTCTTT. Translation: CAIIRRPSVPEAFF.

This clonotype was seen a handful of times. The J gene is TRBJ2-5, the V gene TRBV5-1; D ambiguous. This CDR3 spans 14 amino acids. V shed 2 bases and J shed 1 base, with 9 bases lying between them. Germline V gives CDR1 SGHRS, CDR2 YFSETQ. CDR3 in amino acids: CASSFQSSQETQYF. CDR3 bases: TGCGCCAGCAGCTTCCAGAGCTCCCAAGAGACCCAGTACTTC. Drawing the rest from reference TRBV5-1 and TRBJ2-5, the complete variable domain is KAGVTQTPRYLIKTRGQQVTLSCSPISGHRSVSWYQQTPGQGLQFLFEYFSETQRNKGNFPGRFSGRQFSNSRSEMNVSTLELGDSALYLCASSFQSSQETQYFGPGTRLLVL.

This clonotype came up many times. This chain uses TRBV20-1 with TRBJ2-1, with D possibly being TRBD1 (5 bases). V lost 3 bases, J lost 5 bases, and 17 bases lay in between. This CDR3 spans 15 amino acids. CDR1 and CDR2 (germline): DFQATT, SNEGSKA (reference sequence). The CDR3 reads CSASLYSSRDNEQFF. The CDR3 nucleotides read TGCAGTGCTAGTCTATACAGTTCCAGGGACAATGAGCAGTTCTTC.

Ten or more counts support this clonotype. The chain joins TRBV20-1 to TRBJ1-4; no reliable D call. The germline V gene has CDR1 DFQATT and CDR2 SNEGSKA (reference sequence). The CDR3 consists of 14 residues. Trimming stripped 6 bases from V and 0 bases from J, with 11 bases between. The CDR3 protein is CSAPGPTTNEKLFF. The CDR3 DNA reads TGCAGTGCCCCCGGCCCTACAACTAATGAAAAACTGTTTTTT.

The sample holds many counts of this clonotype. The gene calls are TRBV6-2 or TRBV6-3 and TRBJ2-7, with no clear D. Trimming removed 6 bases from V and 6 bases from J, with 12 bases in between. The CDR3 is 12 residues long. Germline V gives CDR1 MNHEY, CDR2 SVGEGT. Written as DNA, the CDR3 is TGTGCCAGCAGCCCGGACCTTTCCGAGCAGTACTTC. Amino acids: CASSPDLSEQYF.

V usage is TRBV7-8 and J usage is TRBJ2-3; 10 nucleotides agree with TRBD2. This CDR3 has 15 amino acids. Trimming at V came to 5 bases and at J to 2 bases, leaving 4 bases not matched to a gene. Germline CDR1 and CDR2: SGHVS and FQNEAQ. CDR3 coding DNA: TGTGCCAGCAGCCCAGCGGGGGGGGCCACAGATACGCAGTATTTT. Amino acid sequence: CASSPAGGATDTQYF.

Concerning this clonotype itself: The junction departs from germline at one end; a sequencing error may be responsible. The V gene is TRBV20-1, the J gene TRBJ2-5, with 7 bases that match TRBD1. This CDR3 comprises 15 residues. The germline V gene has CDR1 DFQATT and CDR2 SNEGSKA (reference sequence). The CDR3: CSATGGDSYQGTQYF. In nucleotides, the CDR3 is TGCAGTGCTACAGGGGGAGACAGTTACCAAGGGACCCAGTACTTC.

The chain uses TRBV20-1 and TRBJ2-5; 8 nucleotides match TRBD2. Trimming removed 4 bases from V and 4 bases from J; junction bases left unmatched: 11. The CDR3 loop spans 15 amino acids. CDR1 is DFQATT, CDR2 SNEGSKA, per germline (reference sequence). This CDR3 is CSANSHGGVGETQYF. The CDR3 DNA is TGCAGTGCTAACAGCCACGGGGGGGTGGGAGAGACCCAGTACTTC.

The chain employs TRBV27 and TRBJ2-7, with a weak D call TRBD1 (5 bases). The V end lost 5 bases, the J end lost 3 bases, and 14 bases lay between the germline ends. Germline CDR1 is MNHEY and CDR2 is SMNVEV (reference sequence). The CDR3 has 14 amino acids. The CDR3 reads CASSLLQGNYEQYF. As DNA, the CDR3 is TGTGCCAGCAGTCTCCTCCAGGGTAACTACGAGCAGTACTTC.